The rows below give T cell receptor beta chains drawn from one sample of a study of shared clonotypes between healthy human individuals. Libraries were prepared by immunoSEQ multiplex PCR; TCRdb keeps only in-frame clonotypes and omits some of them. Altogether some 1,900,000 clones are present, around 96% being singletons, with the ten largest covering more than 0.9%. The sequenced sample consisted of naive CD8+ T cells sorted from blood. The receptors stem from a man aged 18 to 29 in good health. CDR3s include the opening cysteine and the closing phenylalanine or tryptophan. A D gene is named only where the DNA matches it firmly. Some rows have no size entry. The others give once, few or many, or a class for an expanded clone.

V	J	size	D	CDR3	DNA
TRBV13	TRBJ2-1	-	-	CASSFDGNEQFF	TGTGCCAGTTCCTTCGACGGGAATGAGCAGTTCTTC
TRBV13	TRBJ2-7	-	-	CASSLGGVEQYF	TGTGCCAGCAGCTTAGGAGGGGTCGAGCAGTACTTC
TRBV10-2	TRBJ1-5	-	TRBD1	CASRERTGGIGQPQHF	TGCGCCAGCAGGGAAAGGACAGGGGGCATCGGTCAGCCCCAGCATTTT
TRBV5-1	TRBJ2-2	-	-	CASSLDGQGPYGELFF	TGCGCCAGCAGCTTGGATGGCCAGGGACCATACGGGGAGCTGTTTTTT
TRBV7-9	TRBJ1-2	-	-	CASSLAVGNGYGYTF	TGTGCCAGCAGCTTAGCGGTGGGAAACGGGTATGGCTACACCTTC
TRBV5-4	TRBJ2-3	-	-	CASSPRTVDTQYF	TGTGCCAGCAGCCCTAGGACCGTCGATACGCAGTATTTT
TRBV6-6	TRBJ2-7	once	-	CASSYSSSPPTLEQYF	TGTGCCAGCAGTTACTCAAGTTCTCCGCCAACCCTCGAGCAGTACTTC
TRBV29-1	TRBJ2-1	-	TRBD2	CSVEIAGVNNEQFF	TGCAGCGTCGAAATAGCGGGAGTGAACAATGAGCAGTTCTTC
TRBV5-1	TRBJ2-1	-	TRBD2	CASSGGLAGYNEQFF	TGCGCCAGCAGCGGGGGACTAGCGGGTTACAATGAGCAGTTCTTC
TRBV5-6	TRBJ1-5	-	-	CASSSTGSNQPQHF	TGTGCCAGCAGCTCAACAGGGAGTAATCAGCCCCAGCATTTT
TRBV7-9	TRBJ2-7	-	TRBD2	CASSLSPSGRAHEQYF	TGTGCCAGCAGCTTGTCTCCTAGCGGGAGGGCCCACGAGCAGTACTTC
TRBV9	TRBJ2-7	-	-	CASSGDSYEQYF	TGTGCCAGCAGCGGCGACTCCTACGAGCAGTACTTC
TRBV7-9	TRBJ2-3	-	-	CASSLDGPAYPSTDTQYF	TGTGCCAGCAGCTTAGATGGCCCCGCGTACCCGAGCACAGATACGCAGTATTTT